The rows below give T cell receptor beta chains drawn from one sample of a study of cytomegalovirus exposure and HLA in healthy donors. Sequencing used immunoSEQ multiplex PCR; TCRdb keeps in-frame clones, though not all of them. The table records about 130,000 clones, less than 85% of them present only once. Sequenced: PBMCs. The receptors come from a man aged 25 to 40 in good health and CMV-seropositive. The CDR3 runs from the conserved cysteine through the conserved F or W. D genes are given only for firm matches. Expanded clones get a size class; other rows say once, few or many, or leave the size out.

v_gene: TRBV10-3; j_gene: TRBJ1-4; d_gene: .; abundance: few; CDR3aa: CAIKRGDGENEKLFF; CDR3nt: TGTGCCATCAAGCGGGGGGACGGCGAGAATGAAAAACTGTTTTTT
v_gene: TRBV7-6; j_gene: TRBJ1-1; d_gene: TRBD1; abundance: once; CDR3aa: CASSSGQAPSEAFF; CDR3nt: TGTGCCAGCAGCTCGGGACAGGCTCCTTCCGAGGCTTTCTTT
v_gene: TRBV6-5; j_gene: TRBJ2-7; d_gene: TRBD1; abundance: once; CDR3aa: CASGYSRQGAYEQYF; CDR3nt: TGTGCCAGCGGTTACTCGCGACAGGGGGCCTACGAGCAGTACTTC
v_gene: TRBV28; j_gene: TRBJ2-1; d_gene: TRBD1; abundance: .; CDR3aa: CASRTGDNEQFF; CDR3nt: TGTGCCAGCAGGACAGGGGACAATGAGCAGTTCTTC
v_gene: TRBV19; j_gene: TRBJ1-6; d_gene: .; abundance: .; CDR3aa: CASSPGQPTPLHF; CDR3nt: TGTGCCAGTAGTCCCGGACAACCCACACCCCTCCACTTT
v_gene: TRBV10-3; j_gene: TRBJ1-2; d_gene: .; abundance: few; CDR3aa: CAIRRPGRANYGYTF; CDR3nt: TGTGCCATCCGAAGACCTGGCAGGGCCAACTATGGCTACACCTTC
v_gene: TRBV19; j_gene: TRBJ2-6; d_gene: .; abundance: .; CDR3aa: CASSPGFRKPSGANVLTF; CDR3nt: TGTGCCAGTAGCCCCGGGTTTAGGAAACCCTCTGGGGCCAACGTCCTGACTTTC
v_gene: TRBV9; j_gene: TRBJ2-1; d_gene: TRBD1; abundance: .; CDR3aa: CASSVAGTGHDEQFF; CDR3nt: TGTGCCAGCAGCGTAGCGGGGACAGGTCACGATGAGCAGTTCTTC
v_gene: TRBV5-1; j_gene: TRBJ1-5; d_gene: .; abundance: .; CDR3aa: CASSLTGNSNQPQHF; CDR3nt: TGCGCCAGCAGCCTTACAGGTAATAGCAATCAGCCCCAGCATTTT
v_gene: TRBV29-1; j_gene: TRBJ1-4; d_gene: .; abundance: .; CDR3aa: CSVLSGKLPAATNEKLFF; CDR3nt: TGCAGCGTTCTTTCGGGGAAACTACCCGCTGCAACTAATGAAAAACTGTTTTTT
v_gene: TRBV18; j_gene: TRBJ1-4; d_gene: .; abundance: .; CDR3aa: CASSPSAANEKLFF; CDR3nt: TGTGCCAGCTCACCCTCAGCGGCTAATGAAAAACTGTTTTTT
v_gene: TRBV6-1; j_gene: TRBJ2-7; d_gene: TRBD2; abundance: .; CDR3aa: CASRPSGESYEQYF; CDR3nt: TGTGCCAGTAGGCCTAGCGGGGAGTCCTACGAGCAGTACTTC
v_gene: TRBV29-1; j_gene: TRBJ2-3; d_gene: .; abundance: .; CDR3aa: CSVEGQGSPDTQYF; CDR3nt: TGCAGCGTTGAAGGCCAAGGGAGTCCAGATACGCAGTATTTT
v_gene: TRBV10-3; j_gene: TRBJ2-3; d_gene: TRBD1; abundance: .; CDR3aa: CAISGNQGAGDTQYF; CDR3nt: TGTGCCATCAGTGGAAATCAGGGGGCTGGAGATACGCAGTATTTT
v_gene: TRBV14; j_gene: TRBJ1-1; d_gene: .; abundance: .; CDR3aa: CASSPRGEGTEAFF; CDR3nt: TGTGCCAGCAGCCCACGGGGGGAGGGGACTGAAGCTTTCTTT
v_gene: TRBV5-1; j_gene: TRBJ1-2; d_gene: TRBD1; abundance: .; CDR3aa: CASSFLTGDYVYTF; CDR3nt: TGCGCCAGCAGCTTCCTGACAGGGGACTATGTCTACACCTTC
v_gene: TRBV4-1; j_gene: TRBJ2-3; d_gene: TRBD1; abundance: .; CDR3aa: CASSPTPDRSTDTQYF; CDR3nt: TGCGCCAGCAGCCCCACCCCGGACAGGAGCACAGATACGCAGTATTTT
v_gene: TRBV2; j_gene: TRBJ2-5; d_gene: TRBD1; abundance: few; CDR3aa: CASSSDRGRQETQYF; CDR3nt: TGTGCCAGCAGTTCTGACAGGGGTAGACAAGAGACCCAGTACTTC
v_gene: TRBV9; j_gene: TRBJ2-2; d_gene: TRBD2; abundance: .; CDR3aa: CASSSPSGETGELFF; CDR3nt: TGTGCCAGCAGCTCGCCTAGCGGTGAAACCGGGGAGCTGTTTTTT
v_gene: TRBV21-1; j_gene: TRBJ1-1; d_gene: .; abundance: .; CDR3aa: CASSKAPLSTEAFF; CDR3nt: TGTGCCAGCAGCAAAGCCCCACTTAGCACTGAAGCTTTCTTT
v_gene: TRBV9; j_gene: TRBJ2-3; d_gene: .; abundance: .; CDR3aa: CASSVVFFPDTQYF; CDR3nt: TGTGCCAGCAGCGTAGTATTTTTCCCAGATACGCAGTATTTT
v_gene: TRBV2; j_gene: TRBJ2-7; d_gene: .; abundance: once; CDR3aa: CASSAGEQYF; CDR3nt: TGTGCCAGCAGTGCGGGGGAGCAGTACTTC
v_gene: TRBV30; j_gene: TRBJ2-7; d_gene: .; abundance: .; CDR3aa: CAWSGRGRYYEQYF; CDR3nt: TGTGCCTGGAGTGGGAGGGGAAGGTACTACGAGCAGTACTTC
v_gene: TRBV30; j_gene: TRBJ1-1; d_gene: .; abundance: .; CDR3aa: CAWSVQRNTEAFF; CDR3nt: TGTGCCTGGAGTGTACAAAGGAACACTGAAGCTTTCTTT
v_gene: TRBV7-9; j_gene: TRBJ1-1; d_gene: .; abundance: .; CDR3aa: CASSAPPGGNTEAFF; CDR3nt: TGTGCCAGCAGCGCACCCCCCGGGGGGAACACTGAAGCTTTCTTT
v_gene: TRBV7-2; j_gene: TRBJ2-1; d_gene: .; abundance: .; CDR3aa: CASSLAGGPYNEQFF; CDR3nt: TGTGCCAGCAGCTTAGCGGGGGGGCCTTACAATGAGCAGTTCTTC
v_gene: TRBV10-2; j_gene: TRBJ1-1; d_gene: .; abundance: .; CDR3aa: CASSGEAGAFF; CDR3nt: TGCGCCAGCAGTGGGGAAGCGGGAGCTTTCTTT
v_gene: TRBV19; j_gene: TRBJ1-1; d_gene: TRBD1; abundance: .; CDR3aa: CASTATGGRTEAFF; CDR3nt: TGTGCCAGTACCGCTACAGGGGGCCGGACTGAAGCTTTCTTT
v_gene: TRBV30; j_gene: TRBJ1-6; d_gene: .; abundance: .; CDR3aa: CAWSGYIGGGSPLHF; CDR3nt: TGTGCCTGGAGTGGCTATATCGGGGGAGGTTCACCCCTCCACTTT
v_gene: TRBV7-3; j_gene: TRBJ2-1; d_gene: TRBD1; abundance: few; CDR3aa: CASSLLGQGGYNEQFF; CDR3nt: TGTGCCAGCAGCTTATTGGGACAGGGGGGTTACAATGAGCAGTTCTTC
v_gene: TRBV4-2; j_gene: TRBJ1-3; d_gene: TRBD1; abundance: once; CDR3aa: CASSLSGQDSGNTIYF; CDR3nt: TGTGCCAGCAGCCTAAGCGGACAGGACTCTGGAAACACCATATATTTT
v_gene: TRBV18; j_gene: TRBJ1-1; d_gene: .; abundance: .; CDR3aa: CASSPLLTGSETEAFF; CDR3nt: TGTGCCAGCTCACCATTATTAACAGGGTCTGAGACTGAAGCTTTCTTT
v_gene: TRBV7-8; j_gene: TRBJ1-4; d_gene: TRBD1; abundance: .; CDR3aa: CASSSEGTGGEKLFF; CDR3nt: TGTGCCAGCAGCTCAGAGGGGACAGGGGGCGAAAAACTGTTTTTT
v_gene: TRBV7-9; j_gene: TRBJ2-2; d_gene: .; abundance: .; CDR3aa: CASSIPNTGELFF; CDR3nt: TGTGCCAGCAGCATCCCAAACACCGGGGAGCTGTTTTTT
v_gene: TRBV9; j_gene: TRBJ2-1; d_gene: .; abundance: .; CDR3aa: CASSVDSRGGNEQFF; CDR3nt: TGTGCCAGCAGCGTAGACAGCCGGGGAGGCAATGAGCAGTTCTTC
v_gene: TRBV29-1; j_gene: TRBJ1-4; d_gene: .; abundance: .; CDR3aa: CSVGGPNNEKLFF; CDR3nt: TGCAGCGTTGGTGGGCCGAATAATGAAAAACTGTTTTTT
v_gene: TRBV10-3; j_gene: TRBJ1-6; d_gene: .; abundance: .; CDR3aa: CAISDRARSKSSYNSPLHF; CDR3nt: TGTGCCATCAGTGACAGGGCGCGTTCTAAGAGCTCCTATAATTCACCCCTCCACTTT
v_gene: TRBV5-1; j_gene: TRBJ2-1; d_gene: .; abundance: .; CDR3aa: CASSPRLGTYNEQFF; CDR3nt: TGCGCCAGCAGCCCTAGACTAGGGACCTACAATGAGCAGTTCTTC
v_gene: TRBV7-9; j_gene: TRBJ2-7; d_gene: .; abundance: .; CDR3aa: CASSSRQFSEQYF; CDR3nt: TGTGCCAGCAGTTCCCGACAGTTTAGCGAGCAGTACTTC
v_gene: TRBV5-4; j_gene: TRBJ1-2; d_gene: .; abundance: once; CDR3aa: CASSLEGGAYGYTF; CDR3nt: TGTGCCAGCAGCTTGGAGGGGGGGGCTTATGGCTACACCTTC
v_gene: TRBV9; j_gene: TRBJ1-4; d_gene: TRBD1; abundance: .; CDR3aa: CASSVEDRGNEKLFF; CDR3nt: TGTGCCAGCAGCGTAGAGGACAGGGGAAATGAAAAACTGTTTTTT
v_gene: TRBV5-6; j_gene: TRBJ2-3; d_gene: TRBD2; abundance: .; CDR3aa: CASSSVNGWRGAYTDTQYF; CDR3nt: TGTGCCAGCAGCTCCGTTAATGGCTGGCGGGGGGCTTACACAGATACGCAGTATTTT
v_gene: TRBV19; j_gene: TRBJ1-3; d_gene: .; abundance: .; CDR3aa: CASSIRNRDTIYF; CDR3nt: TGTGCCAGTAGTATAAGAAATCGGGACACCATATATTTT
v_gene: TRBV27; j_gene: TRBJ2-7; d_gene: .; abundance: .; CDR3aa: CASSSYSEKIDEQYF; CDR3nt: TGTGCCAGCAGTTCGTACAGTGAGAAGATAGACGAGCAGTACTTC
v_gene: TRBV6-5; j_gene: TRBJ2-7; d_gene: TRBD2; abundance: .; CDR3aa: CASSRTSFYEQYF; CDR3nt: TGTGCCAGCAGCCGGACTAGCTTCTACGAGCAGTACTTC
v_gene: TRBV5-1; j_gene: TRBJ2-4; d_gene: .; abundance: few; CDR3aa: CASSLFLGDIQYF; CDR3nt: TGCGCCAGCAGCTTGTTCCTCGGGGACATTCAGTACTTC
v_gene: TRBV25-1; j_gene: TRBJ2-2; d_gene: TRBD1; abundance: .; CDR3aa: CASSAPGQGIGELFF; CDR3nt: TGTGCCAGCAGTGCCCCGGGACAGGGGATCGGGGAGCTGTTTTTT
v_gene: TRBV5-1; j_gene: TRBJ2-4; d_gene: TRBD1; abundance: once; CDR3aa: CASSSGQGMASQYF; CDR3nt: TGCGCCAGCAGCTCGGGACAGGGAATGGCCAGTCAGTACTTC
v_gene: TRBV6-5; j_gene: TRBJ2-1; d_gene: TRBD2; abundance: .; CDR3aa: CASSYRSGGAQNEQFF; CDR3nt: TGTGCCAGCAGTTACCGCAGCGGGGGGGCGCAGAATGAGCAGTTCTTC
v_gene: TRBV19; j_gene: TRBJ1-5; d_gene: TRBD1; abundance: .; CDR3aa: CASSGGPTGRFQPQHF; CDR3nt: TGTGCCAGTAGCGGGGGCCCGACAGGGCGGTTTCAGCCCCAGCATTTT
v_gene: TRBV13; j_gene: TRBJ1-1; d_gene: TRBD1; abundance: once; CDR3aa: CASSRGQGIEAFF; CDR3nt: TGTGCCAGCAGCCGAGGACAGGGGATTGAAGCTTTCTTT